This TCR beta chain was found in a study of CD8 T cells in seronegative destructive rheumatoid arthritis (dated by TCRdb to 2020 to 2022). General notes on the study: Biological drugs were being received by seven of the eight CND-RA patients at the time of sampling. The study compared peripheral CD8+ TCRbeta repertoires from patients with CCP-negative destructive rheumatoid arthritis (CND-RA) against repertoires from newly diagnosed seropositive RA, seronegative RA and healthy controls. The seropositive RA, seronegative RA and healthy control comparison cohorts were taken from a previously published TCRbeta dataset and were not newly sequenced.

Genomic DNA from CD8+ cells was used for TCRbeta sequencing according to the manufacturer's instructions. TCRbeta sequencing used the immunoSEQ assay and was run at a genomics technology centre in Finland. In the source study's methods: Clonotype tables from the immunoSEQ preprocessing pipeline were converted to VDJtools format, and non-productive clonotypes were removed. Samples with fewer than 10,000 reads were excluded, the remaining samples were subsampled to 10,000 reads, and most of the eight CND-RA samples were retained. The VDJtools CalcDiversityStats function was applied to data subsampled to 10,000 reads to calculate Shannon-Wiener, Simpson and clonality indices. To infer antigen specificity, non-singleton TCRbeta clonotypes were hard-matched against VDJdb, with no mismatches permitted. CDR3 sequences that differed by one amino acid (Hamming distance 1) were grouped together into clusters with potentially shared antigen targets. Group enrichment of public clonotypes was tested with one-sided Fisher's exact tests after groups were resampled to six samples, with the procedure repeated ten times. Entries here come from immuneACCESS through TCRdb and include only in-frame sequences with V and J called. Some clones fail to appear in such tables; in the studies checked, an unresolved V gene covers under half of the shortfall, and the cause of the remainder is unknown. The V and J calls and clone size come from that table; D and trimming were worked out from the DNA. The sample contains hundreds of clones, about 80% of them found a single time. Of the sample, about 20% falls within the top ten clones.

Turning to this clone: Its antigen is still unknown. The input lacks base qualities; no much larger clone sits a single base away.

CND-RA patients were negative for the clinical CCP2 antibody test, and joint destruction progressed despite active therapy. Every CND-RA patient showed typical joint destruction in the wrists and ankles and had failed conventional anti-rheumatic therapy. Instead of being sampled at diagnosis, CND-RA patients were sampled after long disease histories, which in several cases spanned decades. About 55 millilitres of EDTA-anticoagulated peripheral blood were collected from each patient. Peripheral blood mononuclear cells were isolated by Ficoll-Paque PLUS density gradient separation. Using AutoMACS magnetic bead positive selection, CD8+ cells were isolated from either fresh or cryopreserved PBMCs, and flow cytometry was used to check purity. Genomic DNA was extracted with Nucleospin Tissue or Tissue XS kits and quantified on a Qubit 2.0 fluorometer. According to the germline V gene, CDR1 reads WSHSY and CDR2 reads SAAADI. Trimming takes 2 bases from V and 2 bases from J, and the germline ends sit 10 bases apart. The CDR3 covers 14 residues, taking in both the cysteine and the phenylalanine. Only CDR3 DNA is held: 42 bases, read in frame from base 1.

General conclusions and limits of the study: Across the approximately 110,000 clonotypes tested, no public clonotype enrichment survived Benjamini-Hochberg correction. The study acknowledged the small size of the CND-RA cohort as a limitation. A distinct set of enriched public clonotypes appeared to be carried by CND-RA patients, and this finding was interpreted by the authors as support for a separate disease subset. Because no diagnostic samples were available, the TCR repertoire differences may partly reflect poor disease control over the years rather than being present at onset. Once age was adjusted for, the CD8+ TCRbeta repertoires of CND-RA patients appeared less diverse and more clonal than the repertoires of other RA subtypes. More CMV-reactive and fewer influenza A-reactive CD8+ TCRbeta sequences were observed in CND-RA repertoires than in controls and other RA subtypes.

Sequencing used CD8+ T cells from blood. The receptor chain draws on TRBV10-2 and TRBJ2-7, with the D gene not confidently named. This TCR was recovered from a woman aged 55 to 79 with seronegative destructive rheumatoid arthritis. The DNA sequence is given as TGCGCCAGCAGTGAGCGCGGCAGACCCTACGAGCAGTACTTC. It codes for CASSERGRPYEQYF.